Below are 24 T cell receptor beta chains sequenced from a single sample in a study of T cells in Graves' hyperthyroidism and ophthalmopathy. There were TCR beta CDR3 regions amplified from RNA transcripts. Using the HTBI primer set, a first-round RT-PCR was run on the TCR CDR3. TCRdb recomputed calls from the multiplex PCR reads with MiXCR, one row per CDR3 protein. The table lists about 400,000 distinct CDR3 sequences, about 15% of them singletons, with 32% in the top ten. Sequenced sample: blood. These receptors originate from a woman aged 30 to 39 with Graves' hyperthyroidism.

In its sample, this clonotype was seen a few times. V gene TRBV5-1 combines with J gene TRBJ2-7; no reliable D call. Germline-derived CDR1 and CDR2 are SGHRS and YFSETQ. The CDR3 consists of 14 residues. V was cut by 1 base and J by 6 bases, with 14 bases left in between. The CDR3 DNA reads as TGCGCCAGCAGCTTGTCCGGGCGTAAAGGCGAGCAGTACTTC. Encoded protein: CASSLSGRKGEQYF.

The table lists this clonotype with many counts. The chain has TRBV30 and TRBJ2-3; a weak D match, TRBD1 (5 bases). V lost 0 bases and J lost 5, with 12 bases in between. The length of the CDR3 is 14 residues. CDR1 and CDR2 from the germline V gene are GTSNPN and SVGIG (reference sequence). CDR3 bases: TGTGCCTGGAGTGTACTATCCAGGGAAGATACGCAGTATTTT. Protein: CAWSVLSREDTQYF.

Note on this clonotype: Being one base from a much bigger clone, this may be a read error. The CDR3 sequence is CASSVDRGRGYTF. DNA of the CDR3: TGTGCCAGCAGCGTAGACAGGGGGCGAGGCTACACCTTC. The J gene is TRBJ1-2, the V gene TRBV9, with 9 bases identical to TRBD1. CDR1 and CDR2 (germline): SGDLS, YYNGEE. The CDR3 has 13 amino acids. The V segment lost 0 bases and the J segment 8 bases; nucleotides outside the gene matches: 2.

This clonotype was counted once. This chain links TRBV5-1 with TRBJ2-3; D could derive from TRBD1 or TRBD2 (5 bases each). The CDR3 loop spans 15 amino acids. Germline CDR1 and CDR2: SGHRS and YFSETQ. Trimming pared 4 bases from V and 2 bases from J, leaving 14 bases between. The CDR3 bases are TGCGCCAGCAGCCCCGGGGACGGCTACACAGATACGCAGTATTTT. This sequence encodes CASSPGDGYTDTQYF.

Written as DNA, the CDR3 is TGTGCCTGGAGTGGCGGGACAGGGGCCTACAATGAGCAGTTCTTC. Its translation: CAWSGGTGAYNEQFF. The chain recombines TRBV30 with TRBJ2-1, with 10 positions matching TRBD1. This CDR3 comprises 15 residues. V lost 1 base to trimming and J lost 2 bases; unmatched junction nucleotides: 2. Germline CDR1 and CDR2: GTSNPN and SVGIG (reference sequence).

The J gene is TRBJ2-3, the V gene TRBV27; 8 positions agree with TRBD2. The CDR3 is made up of 15 amino acids. The V segment lost 10 bases and the J segment 1 base; nucleotides outside the gene matches: 10. Germline CDR1 and CDR2: MNHEY and SMNVEV (reference sequence). CDR3 protein: CAIQKSGRGTDTQYF. The CDR3 DNA reads TGTGCCATACAAAAAAGCGGGAGAGGCACAGATACGCAGTATTTT.

This clonotype appeared many times. The chain recombines TRBV12-3 or TRBV12-4 with TRBJ2-1; the D gene is possibly TRBD2 (6 bases). CDR3 size: 15 residues. V was cut by 6 bases and J by 8 bases, with 20 bases left in between. The CDR3 spells CASSRRETPGDEQFF. Written as DNA, the CDR3 is TGTGCCAGCAGCCGCCGGGAAACACCGGGGGATGAGCAGTTCTTC.

This clonotype has ten or more counts. The chain employs TRBV11-1 and TRBJ2-1; D is tentatively TRBD1 or TRBD2 (5 bases each). Germline CDR1 and CDR2: SGHAT and FQDESV (reference sequence). This CDR3 region has 15 residues. Trimming removed 2 bases from V and 9 bases from J, with 17 bases in between. In nucleotides, the CDR3 is TGTGCCAGCAGCTTACTCGAGGGGAAAAAGGTTGAGCAGTTCTTC. Translating it yields CASSLLEGKKVEQFF.

This clonotype was observed many times. The chain recombines TRBV2 with TRBJ2-1; D uncertain. Germline V CDR1 and CDR2: SNHLY, FYNNEI. V was clipped by 2 bases and J by 2 bases, with 13 bases between them. This CDR3 has 16 amino acids. CDR3 nucleotides: TGTGCCAGCAGTGAACTCGAGACCGGAGCCTACAATGAGCAGTTCTTC. It translates to CASSELETGAYNEQFF.

In its sample, this clonotype was seen a few times. The rearrangement links TRBV4-1 to TRBJ2-7, with unresolved D. The germline gives CDR1 MGHRA, CDR2 YSYEKL. Deletions cut 2 bases from V and 3 bases from J, with 11 bases between. CDR3 length equals 14 residues. CDR3 in amino acids: CASSQSRVGYEQYF. CDR3 nucleotide sequence: TGCGCCAGCAGCCAAAGTCGCGTTGGCTACGAGCAGTACTTC.

This clonotype has at least ten counts. The chain joins TRBV28 to TRBJ2-5, with 7 nucleotides matching TRBD1. There are 13 residues in the CDR3. The V gene's germline CDR1 is MDHEN and CDR2 SYDVKM. J gave up 1 base and V 10 bases, and 6 bases lay outside the gene matches. The CDR3: CATLGDSQETQYF. CDR3 DNA sequence: TGTGCCACTCTGGGGGACAGCCAAGAGACCCAGTACTTC.

This chain connects TRBV6-5 to TRBJ2-2; 9 bases align to TRBD2. CDR3 length: 16 amino acids. Germline V gene lookup returns CDR1 MNHEY and CDR2 SVGAGI. Germline trimming cut 0 bases from V and 4 bases from J; bases unmatched to any gene: 3. The CDR3 DNA is TGTGCCAGCAGTTACTCGCCTAGCGGGATCACCGGGGAGCTGTTTTTT. Translation gives CASSYSPSGITGELFF.

A few counts support this clonotype. The V gene is TRBV5-1, the J gene TRBJ1-5, with 9 bases aligning to TRBD1. V trimming: 3 bases; J trimming: 4 bases; junction bases outside the gene matches: 2. The germline V gene has CDR1 SGHRS and CDR2 YFSETQ. The CDR3 has 14 amino acids. As DNA, the CDR3 is TGCGCCAGCAGCTGGGGGACAGGGAATCAGCCCCAGCATTTT. Translating it yields CASSWGTGNQPQHF.

This clonotype has a count of ten or more. The chain has TRBV20-1 and TRBJ2-7, with unresolved D. Trimming stripped 3 bases from V and 2 bases from J, with 11 bases between. Germline CDR1 and CDR2: DFQATT and SNEGSKA (reference sequence). The CDR3 runs 13 residues. The CDR3 protein is CSASSTLTYEQYF. In nucleotides, the CDR3 is TGCAGTGCTAGCAGTACTCTCACCTACGAGCAGTACTTC.

The chain uses TRBV19 and TRBJ2-7; no firm D call. The CDR3 contains 13 residues. Germline V gene lookup returns CDR1 LNHDA and CDR2 SQIVND (reference sequence). V was trimmed by 3 bases and J by 7 bases, leaving 13 bases between them. The CDR3 DNA reads as TGTGCCAGTAGTATTAACAGAATACGTGAGCAGTACTTC. Translation gives CASSINRIREQYF.

The gene calls are TRBV7-2 and TRBJ2-2; 11 bases agree with TRBD2. V trimming: 1 base; J trimming: 0 bases; junction bases outside the gene matches: 7. Germline-derived CDR1 and CDR2 are SGHTA and FQGNSA. The CDR3 length is 19 residues. The CDR3 spells CASSLEVASGRPNTGELFF. The CDR3 nucleotides read TGTGCCAGCAGCTTAGAGGTTGCTAGCGGGAGGCCGAACACCGGGGAGCTGTTTTTT.

Only a few counts were recorded for this clonotype. This may stem from a read error, because a much larger clone lies one nucleotide away. The CDR3 coding sequence is TGTGCCAGCAGCGGGATGGAGAACACTGAAGCTTTCTTT. It encodes CASSGMENTEAFF. The chain carries TRBV2 and TRBJ1-1, with unresolved D. Between the trimmed V and J ends, which lost 6 bases and 1 base, there was a span of 9 bases. The CDR3 sequence is 13 residues long. Germline assignment: CDR1 SNHLY and CDR2 FYNNEI.

This clonotype was recorded at least ten times. The chain joins TRBV2 to TRBJ2-7, with 7 bases lining up with TRBD1. Per germline, CDR1 SNHLY and CDR2 FYNNEI. The CDR3 has 15 amino acids. Trimming removed 0 bases from V and 5 bases from J; junction bases left unmatched: 7. In DNA, the CDR3 is TGTGCCAGCAGTGAAGCGCTTCAGGGGGTGAACGAGCAGTACTTC. Translating it yields CASSEALQGVNEQYF.

The sample holds many counts of this clonotype. The chain recombines TRBV3-1 with TRBJ1-2; D gene ambiguous. This CDR3 contains 13 residues. Germline assignment: CDR1 LGHDT and CDR2 YNNKEL (reference sequence). Between the trimmed V and J ends, which lost 5 bases and 6 bases, there was a span of 13 bases. The CDR3 nucleotides read TGTGCCAGCAGCTTCGGACTTGTTGATGGCTACACCTTC. The encoded protein is CASSFGLVDGYTF.

This clonotype showed up many times. This chain joins TRBV7-2 and TRBJ2-1; 7 bases align to TRBD1. Trimming took 4 bases from V and 5 from J; bases not matched to a gene: 5. Germline V gene lookup returns CDR1 SGHTA and CDR2 FQGNSA. This CDR3 spans 14 amino acids. CDR3 protein: CASSSPGQHNEQFF. In DNA, the CDR3 is TGTGCCAGCAGCTCCCCGGGACAGCACAATGAGCAGTTCTTC.

The rearrangement links TRBV5-1 to TRBJ2-1, with 16 bases lining up with TRBD2. The CDR3 runs to 18 residues. Trimming took 3 bases from V and 9 from J; bases not matched to a gene: 12. The V gene's germline CDR1 is SGHRS and CDR2 YFSETQ. The CDR3 reads CASSWGLAGGPPLPEQFF. The CDR3 region has the DNA TGCGCCAGCAGCTGGGGACTAGCGGGAGGGCCCCCTCTCCCTGAGCAGTTCTTC.

CDR3 region: CASSDGTIPGELFF. CDR3 nucleotide sequence: TGTGCCAGCAGTGACGGGACAATACCCGGGGAGCTGTTTTTT. This chain uses TRBV27 with TRBJ2-2, with D possibly TRBD1 on 6 matching bases. Trimming took 5 bases from V and 6 from J, leaving 13 bases between them. The CDR3 totals 14 residues. The V gene's germline CDR1 is MNHEY and CDR2 SMNVEV (reference sequence).

V gene TRBV12-3 or TRBV12-4 combines with J gene TRBJ2-3; the match to TRBD1 covers 8 bases. The V and J ends lost 5 bases and 3 bases, in that order; junction bases with no gene match: 10. The CDR3 runs 16 residues. The CDR3 spells CASSATQGGRTDTQYF. Written as DNA, the CDR3 is TGTGCCAGCAGTGCCACACAGGGGGGAAGGACAGATACGCAGTATTTT.

CDR3 nucleotides: TGTGCCAGCAGCACAGGGGCTATAGGGGGTGGCTACACCTTC. Residues: CASSTGAIGGGYTF. V usage is TRBV2 and J usage is TRBJ1-2, with TRBD1 identical over 7 bases. V lost 6 bases, J lost 7 bases, and 11 bases stayed unmatched. The CDR3 has 14 amino acids. Germline CDR1 is SNHLY and CDR2 is FYNNEI.